This TCR delta chain was found in a study of gamma-delta chains in newborns, infants, children. Study summary: Microbial exposure reportedly drives polyclonal innate γδ T cell expansion after birth.

TCRdb repeated clone calling on the reads with CATT. The data contain around 6,700 delta-chain clones, roughly 0.7% of them seen just once; the ten biggest clones take up around a sixth. This clone has more than one count but fewer than ten. A mismatch at residue 12 separates the TCRdb protein from the translated DNA, so the protein presented here was translated from the DNA. The germline gives CDR1 GEAIGNYY, CDR2 EKD. The CDR3 runs to 18 residues. The sample comprised blood. The chain combines TRDV2 with TRDJ3; 9 positions match TRDD3. This TCR derives from a child who was a newborn, infant or young child, either healthy, febrile or measles-vaccinated (not recorded which). The CDR3 protein is CACDKYWGSSWGTRQMFF. The CDR3 DNA sequence: TGTGCCTGTGACAAGTACTGGGGGAGCTCCTGGGGCACCCGACAGATGTTTTTC.